A single sample gave rise to the 8 T cell receptor beta chains below, sequenced in a study of blood T cell repertoires in COVID-19. Data came from immunoSEQ multiplex PCR; TCRdb stores just in-frame clones and leaves some out. The data contain about 200,000 clones, 88% of them seen just once; the ten biggest clones take up about 18%. Sequencing used peripheral blood. Every receptor here comes from a man aged 50-59 years with COVID-19, enrolled during active disease.

The chain recombines TRBV4-3 with TRBJ1-6, with a tentative D call TRBD1 (5 bases). This CDR3 contains 13 residues. V shed 1 base and J shed 11 bases, with 9 bases lying between them. Germline CDR1 reads LGHNA; CDR2 reads YSLEER. The CDR3 DNA is TGCGCCAGCAGCCAAGTGGGGGGGACACCCCTCCACTTT. Translated: CASSQVGGTPLHF.

The chain has TRBV12-3 or TRBV12-4 and TRBJ1-2; D is ambiguous. Trimming shortened V by 3 bases and J by 8 bases, and 13 bases separated the two germline ends. The length of the CDR3 is 13 residues. CDR3 sequence reads: CASSLAPFGGYTF. The CDR3 DNA sequence: TGTGCCAGCAGTTTGGCCCCCTTCGGGGGCTACACCTTC.

This clone was detected only once. The rearrangement links TRBV5-1 to TRBJ1-2; 9 nucleotides agree with TRBD1. The CDR3 consists of 13 residues. Trimming at V came to 3 bases and at J to 8 bases, leaving 5 bases not matched to a gene. CDR1 is SGHRS, CDR2 YFSETQ, per germline. The CDR3, as DNA: TGCGCCAGCAGCTCCGACAGGGGGGGAGGCTACACCTTC. Amino acids: CASSSDRGGGYTF.

This chain joins TRBV7-2 and TRBJ2-7; D perhaps matches TRBD2 (5 bases). The CDR3 consists of 15 residues. The ends were cut back, 1 base at V and 4 bases at J, with 14 bases in the middle. Per the germline V gene, CDR1 is SGHTA and CDR2 is FQGNSA. This chain's CDR3 is CASSLEPPPGYEQYF. The CDR3 DNA is TGTGCCAGCAGCTTAGAGCCCCCGCCGGGGTACGAGCAGTACTTC.

The gene calls are TRBV19 and TRBJ2-2, with 14 bases identical to TRBD2. V was pared by 5 bases and J by 4 bases, with 9 bases of the junction left unmatched. Germline V CDR1 and CDR2: LNHDA, SQIVND (reference sequence). The CDR3 has 18 amino acids. This chain's CDR3 is CASSPGLAGGRSTGELFF. The CDR3 nucleotides read TGTGCCAGTAGTCCCGGACTAGCGGGAGGCCGGAGCACCGGGGAGCTGTTTTTT.

A few counts support this clone. V and J are TRBV12-3 or TRBV12-4 and TRBJ1-1; D ambiguous. Trimming stripped 6 bases from V and 1 base from J, with 9 bases between. This CDR3 has 13 amino acids. The CDR3 loop is CASSLQQNTEAFF. As DNA, the CDR3 is TGTGCCAGCAGCTTACAACAGAACACTGAAGCTTTCTTT.

The rearrangement uses TRBV6-2 or TRBV6-3 and TRBJ2-1; D remains unclear. The CDR3 spans 17 residues. V was trimmed by 0 bases and J by 7 bases, leaving 19 bases between them. Germline CDR1 reads MNHEY; CDR2 reads SVGEGT. For the CDR3, the DNA is TGTGCCAGCAGTTACTCGAGGCAGTGGATCAGTTGGAATGAGCAGTTCTTC. Encoded protein: CASSYSRQWISWNEQFF.

This clone was seen repeatedly, ten times or more. This rearrangement joins TRBV24-1 to TRBJ2-5; 7 bases match TRBD2. After removal of 3 bases from V and 0 bases from J, the junction contained 0 bases not matched to a gene. Germline CDR1 is KGHDR and CDR2 is SFDVKD. The CDR3 length is 14 residues. CDR3 sequence: CATSDGRDQETQYF. DNA for the CDR3: TGTGCCACCAGTGATGGGAGGGACCAAGAGACCCAGTACTTC.